The 29 T cell receptor beta chains in this list originate from one sample, sequenced in a study of cytomegalovirus exposure and HLA in healthy donors. PCR was performed using 60 Vbeta and 13 Jbeta primers. Data came from immunoSEQ multiplex PCR; TCRdb stores just in-frame clones and leaves some out. The sample lists 150,000 to 200,000 clones, just under 80% occurring once. Sequenced input: PBMCs. The origin of the receptors is a woman under 40 in good health and CMV-seropositive.

The J gene is TRBJ1-6, the V gene TRBV6-5; TRBD1 might be the D (5 bases). Trimming pared 0 bases from V and 5 bases from J, leaving 11 bases between. CDR1 and CDR2 from the germline V gene are MNHEY and SVGAGI. This CDR3 contains 16 residues. The CDR3 bases are TGTGCCAGCAGTTACTCGTCAGGGATCCATAATTCACCCCTCCACTTT. Its protein is CASSYSSGIHNSPLHF.

The CDR3 DNA is TGTGCCAGCAGTTTTAAGGCAGGGAGGGAAGCTTTCTTT. It is translated as CASSFKAGREAFF. The gene calls are TRBV27 and TRBJ1-1; tentatively, D is TRBD1 (5 bases). This CDR3 has 13 residues. Germline loops: CDR1 MNHEY, CDR2 SMNVEV (reference sequence). With 3 bases removed from V and 8 bases from J, the gap between germline ends came to 13 bases.

The CDR3 reads CASSLGGPNYEQYF. The CDR3 DNA follows: TGCGCCAGCAGCTTGGGAGGGCCTAACTACGAGCAGTACTTC. The rearrangement links TRBV5-1 to TRBJ2-7, with D perhaps TRBD2 (5 bases). The CDR3 spans 14 residues. Germline values: CDR1 SGHRS, CDR2 YFSETQ. V lost 0 bases and J 3 bases, leaving 10 bases between the germline ends. Based on the CDR3 plus reference TRBV5-1 and TRBJ2-7, the full variable domain is KAGVTQTPRYLIKTRGQQVTLSCSPISGHRSVSWYQQTPGQGLQFLFEYFSETQRNKGNFPGRFSGRQFSNSRSEMNVSTLELGDSALYLCASSLGGPNYEQYFGPGTRLTVT.

The genes are TRBV10-3 and TRBJ2-5; 10 nucleotides line up with TRBD1. This CDR3 region has 15 residues. After removal of 5 bases from V and 1 base from J, the junction contained 4 bases not matched to a gene. Germline V lookup: CDR1 ENHRY, CDR2 SYGVKD. CDR3 sequence (DNA): TGTGCCATCAGTCCCCGGGACAGGGGCCAAGAGACCCAGTACTTC. Amino acid sequence: CAISPRDRGQETQYF.

The CDR3 sequence is CASSQAGTSGFTDTQYF. In DNA form, the CDR3 reads TGTGCCAGCAGCCAAGCGGGGACTAGCGGATTCACAGATACGCAGTATTTT. The chain recombines TRBV14 with TRBJ2-3, with 11 bases fitting TRBD2. The CDR3 sequence is 17 residues long. Germline trimming cut 1 base from V and 2 bases from J; bases unmatched to any gene: 5. Germline V lookup: CDR1 SGHDN, CDR2 FVKESK. Filled out from reference TRBV14 and TRBJ2-3, the complete variable domain reads EAGVTQFPSHSVIEKGQTVTLRCDPISGHDNLYWYRRVMGKEIKFLLHFVKESKQDESGMPNNRFLAERTGGTYSTLKVQPAELEDSGVYFCASSQAGTSGFTDTQYFGPGTRLTVL.

The chain is built from TRBV11-2 and TRBJ2-3, with a possible D match to TRBD2 (6 bases). Germline assignment: CDR1 SGHAT and CDR2 FQNNGV. The CDR3 runs to 14 residues. Trimming shortened V by 4 bases and J by 8 bases, and 16 bases separated the two germline ends. Written as DNA, the CDR3 is TGTGCCAGCAGCTGGGGGGTGGCTGCGGGTACGCAGTATTTT. It is translated as CASSWGVAAGTQYF.

This chain uses TRBV11-2 with TRBJ1-1, with 8 bases identical to TRBD1. This CDR3 has 14 amino acids. Trimming at V came to 5 bases and at J to 4 bases, leaving 6 bases not matched to a gene. Germline V CDR1 and CDR2: SGHAT, FQNNGV. The CDR3 coding sequence is TGTGCCAGCAGCGTACAGGGGGGGCTCACTGAAGCTTTCTTT. Translating gives CASSVQGGLTEAFF.

This chain uses TRBV7-9 with TRBJ1-1, with D hard to call. Between the trimmed V and J ends, which lost 4 bases and 2 bases, there was a span of 8 bases. From germline, CDR1 is SEHNR and CDR2 FQNEAQ (reference sequence). The CDR3 is 13 amino acids. The CDR3 protein is CASSSGANTEAFF. In nucleotides, the CDR3 is TGTGCCAGCAGCTCGGGTGCCAACACTGAAGCTTTCTTT. Full variable domain (rest looked up from reference TRBV7-9 and TRBJ1-1): DTGVSQNPRHKITKRGQNVTFRCDPISEHNRLYWYRQTLGQGPEFLTYFQNEAQLEKSRLLSDRFSAERPKGSFSTLEIQRTEQGDSAMYLCASSSGANTEAFFGQGTRLTVV.

The chain carries TRBV6-5 and TRBJ2-3; perhaps TRBD2 as D (5 bases). Per the germline V gene, CDR1 is MNHEY and CDR2 is SVGAGI. This CDR3 has 14 amino acids. Deletions cut 7 bases from V and 7 bases from J, with 18 bases between. Here the CDR3 DNA reads TGTGCCAGCACGGACTCGGGAATAGGGAATACGCAGTATTTT. Translated, it gives CASTDSGIGNTQYF.

In this sample, this clone turned up once. CDR3 amino acids: CASSLGFLGQGDTEAFF. In DNA form, the CDR3 reads TGCGCCAGCAGCTTGGGCTTTTTGGGACAGGGGGACACTGAAGCTTTCTTT. V is TRBV5-1 and J is TRBJ1-1, with 11 bases matching TRBD1. V gave up 0 bases and J gave up 3 bases; unmatched junction bases: 7. The CDR3 is 17 amino acids. Germline V CDR1 and CDR2: SGHRS, YFSETQ.

The chain carries TRBV6-5 and TRBJ2-7, with TRBD1 identical over 9 bases. Per the germline V gene, CDR1 is MNHEY and CDR2 is SVGAGI. The CDR3 totals 15 residues. V lost 2 bases and J lost 2; bases outside the gene matches: 4. CDR3 in amino acids: CASSYRGQGAYEQYF. The CDR3 DNA is TGTGCCAGCAGTTACAGGGGACAGGGCGCCTACGAGCAGTACTTC.

The chain joins TRBV18 to TRBJ2-2; D is possibly TRBD1 (5 bases). CDR1 is KGHSH, CDR2 LQKENI, per germline. The CDR3 is 15 residues long. Trimming cost V 1 base and J 1 base, with 7 bases left between them. The CDR3 sequence is CASSPQGLNTGELFF. In DNA, the CDR3 is TGTGCCAGCTCACCACAGGGGTTGAACACCGGGGAGCTGTTTTTT.

The chain carries TRBV28 and TRBJ1-2, with D maybe TRBD1 (6 bases). Germline CDR1 reads MDHEN; CDR2 reads SYDVKM. With 6 bases removed from V and 7 bases from J, the gap between germline ends came to 18 bases. The CDR3 is made up of 14 amino acids. The CDR3 nucleotides are TGTGCCAGCAGGGAAAATACAGGGTCCCCTGGCTACACCTTC. It specifies CASRENTGSPGYTF.

V usage is TRBV5-1 and J usage is TRBJ2-5, with D possibly TRBD2 on 6 matching bases. Germline V gives CDR1 SGHRS, CDR2 YFSETQ. The CDR3 has 12 residues. V shed 1 base and J shed 5 bases, with 6 bases lying between them. Written as DNA, the CDR3 is TGCGCCAGCAGCTTGCGGGAGGAGACCCAGTACTTC. It codes for CASSLREETQYF.

This chain connects TRBV7-2 to TRBJ2-2; D call uncertain. Germline CDR1 and CDR2: SGHTA and FQGNSA. This CDR3 has 14 amino acids. V was shortened by 1 base and J by 6 bases, with 9 bases between the two germline ends. As DNA, the CDR3 is TGTGCCAGCAGCTTAGATGATCGGGCCGGGGAGCTGTTTTTT. This codes for CASSLDDRAGELFF.

Note on this clone: At one of its ends the junction is not consistent with the germline gene, which may arise from a read error. The chain combines TRBV7-7 with TRBJ2-2; a weak D match, TRBD2 (5 bases). This CDR3 has 14 amino acids. The germline CDR1 and CDR2 sequences are SSHAT and FNYEAQ (reference sequence). CDR3 sequence (DNA): TGTGCTAGCAGCTTATCCTTCGGAGGCGGGGAGCTGTTTTTT. It specifies CASSLSFGGGELFF. Based on the CDR3 plus reference TRBV7-7 and TRBJ2-2, the full variable domain is GAGVSQSPRYKVTKRGQDVTLRCDPISSHATLYWYQQALGQGPEFLTYFNYEAQPDKSGLPSDRFSAERPEGSISTLTIQRTEQRDSAMYRCASSLSFGGGELFFGEGSRLTVL.

J is TRBJ1-2 and V is TRBV15; D is uncertain. V was clipped by 1 base and J by 5 bases, with 14 bases between them. Germline V gene data show CDR1 as LNHNV and CDR2 as YYDKDF (reference sequence). The CDR3 is made up of 15 amino acids. The DNA of the CDR3 is TGTGCCACCAGCAGAGTCCGGGAAGGGTTTTATGGCTACACCTTC. Translated, it gives CATSRVREGFYGYTF.

This clone showed up just a few times. This chain connects TRBV7-8 to TRBJ2-1; TRBD1 matches at 7 bases. In germline, CDR1 is SGHVS, CDR2 FQNEAQ. The CDR3 runs to 13 residues. The J segment lost 6 bases and the V segment lost 6 bases, leaving 5 bases of the junction unmatched. Here the CDR3 reads CASRLTGSNEQFF. The CDR3 nucleotides are TGTGCCAGCAGGTTGACAGGGTCCAATGAGCAGTTCTTC.

In its sample, this clone was seen a few times. The V and J genes are TRBV13 and TRBJ2-7, with D possibly matching TRBD1 (6 bases). Germline V gene data show CDR1 as PRHDT and CDR2 as FYEKMQ (reference sequence). This CDR3 has 19 amino acids. The V end was cut by 1 base, the J end by 3 bases, with 25 bases between. The CDR3: CASSLAGTIFSIRDYEQYF. CDR3 sequence (DNA): TGTGCCAGCAGCTTAGCCGGGACAATCTTTTCTATTAGGGACTACGAGCAGTACTTC.

The chain is built from TRBV4-1 and TRBJ2-1, with D perhaps matching TRBD1 (6 bases). The CDR3 covers 16 residues. CDR1 MGHRA and CDR2 YSYEKL come from the germline V gene. Trimming stripped 4 bases from V and 10 bases from J, with 23 bases between. CDR3 nucleotide sequence: TGCGCCAGCAGCCCCCGGGACACAAGGGTGCCAATGGAGCAGTTCTTC. This translates into CASSPRDTRVPMEQFF.

The J gene is TRBJ2-7, the V gene TRBV18; 8 bases fit TRBD1. This CDR3 comprises 15 residues. V was pared by 5 bases and J by 5 bases, with 11 bases of the junction left unmatched. Germline V lookup: CDR1 KGHSH, CDR2 LQKENI. The DNA of the CDR3 is TGTGCCAGCTCATCGCAGACAGGGGCCCAGAACGAGCAGTACTTC. Its protein product is CASSSQTGAQNEQYF.

The chain is built from TRBV5-1 and TRBJ2-3, with 7 bases lining up with TRBD2. CDR1 is SGHRS and CDR2 is YFSETQ in the germline V gene. This CDR3 is 15 amino acids long. V was pared by 6 bases and J by 2 bases, with 9 bases of the junction left unmatched. For the CDR3, the DNA is TGCGCCAGCACCTGGACTAGGAGGGACACAGATACGCAGTATTTT. Translating it yields CASTWTRRDTDTQYF.

This clone was seen once. This chain joins TRBV5-1 and TRBJ2-2; 9 positions match TRBD2. The CDR3 has 15 amino acids. Germline CDR1 and CDR2: SGHRS and YFSETQ. V shed 1 base, J shed 6 bases, and the junction held 4 bases outside the gene matches. CDR3 protein: CASSLTSGLSGELFF. In DNA form, the CDR3 reads TGCGCCAGCAGCTTGACTAGCGGGTTATCCGGGGAGCTGTTTTTT.

To note about this clone: Its ends do not fully match the called genes, so a read error is possible. This chain uses TRBV2 with TRBJ1-2; weak D call: TRBD1 (5 bases). The CDR3 covers 14 residues. Germline values: CDR1 SNHLY, CDR2 FYNNEI. The CDR3 spells CASTQRRGSYGHTF. The CDR3 DNA follows: TGTGCCAGCACCCAGAGACGGGGGAGCTATGGCCACACCTTC.

The V and J genes are TRBV11-2 and TRBJ1-1, with D maybe TRBD1 (6 bases). The CDR3 covers 14 residues. Trimming removed 2 bases at V and 4 bases at J, with 11 bases between. Germline lookup yields CDR1 SGHAT and CDR2 FQNNGV. CDR3 amino acids: CASSLLQGRTEAFF. CDR3 in DNA: TGTGCCAGCAGCTTACTTCAGGGGCGCACTGAAGCTTTCTTT.

V usage is TRBV5-1 and J usage is TRBJ1-1; D is perhaps TRBD1 (5 bases). Trimming left V 7 bases short and J 1 base short, with 14 bases between. The CDR3 length is 14 residues. Germline V lookup: CDR1 SGHRS, CDR2 YFSETQ. In DNA, the CDR3 is TGCGCCAGCGGACGGGGGGGTCCGAACACTGAAGCTTTCTTT. Translating gives CASGRGGPNTEAFF.

The V and J genes are TRBV5-1 and TRBJ2-7, with 10 bases fitting TRBD1. The CDR3 runs to 15 residues. Trimming took 0 bases from V and 3 from J; bases not matched to a gene: 3. Germline assignment: CDR1 SGHRS and CDR2 YFSETQ. The CDR3 coding sequence is TGCGCCAGCAGCTTGGGGCGGACAGGGGGCTACGAGCAGTACTTC. It yields the protein CASSLGRTGGYEQYF.

The V call is TRBV7-9, the J call TRBJ1-2, with D possibly matching TRBD1 (5 bases). The germline V and J ends were trimmed by 4 bases and 3 bases, with 21 bases remaining between them. Germline loops: CDR1 SEHNR, CDR2 FQNEAQ (reference sequence). The CDR3 is 17 residues long. CDR3 sequence: CASSSASKNRLHYGYTF. In DNA form, the CDR3 reads TGTGCCAGCAGCTCTGCCAGTAAAAACAGGCTGCACTATGGCTACACCTTC.

J is TRBJ2-3 and V is TRBV2, with 11 bases aligning to TRBD2. The CDR3 consists of 17 residues. V lost 4 bases and J lost 0; bases outside the gene matches: 6. Germline lookup yields CDR1 SNHLY and CDR2 FYNNEI. CDR3 coding DNA: TGTGCCAGCAGTGCGGAGACTAGCGGGACTAGCACAGATACGCAGTATTTT. Translating gives CASSAETSGTSTDTQYF.